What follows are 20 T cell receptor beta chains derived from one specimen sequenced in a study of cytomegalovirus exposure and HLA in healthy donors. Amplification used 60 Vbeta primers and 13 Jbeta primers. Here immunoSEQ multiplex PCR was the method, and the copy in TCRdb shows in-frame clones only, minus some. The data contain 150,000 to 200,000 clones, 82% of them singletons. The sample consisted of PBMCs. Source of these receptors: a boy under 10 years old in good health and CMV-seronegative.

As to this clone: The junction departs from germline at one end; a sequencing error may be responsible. CDR3 coding DNA: TGTGCCATCAGTGAATCCGGGACAGTATTTTTC. It yields the protein CAISESGTVFF. The chain combines TRBV10-3 with TRBJ1-2; 7 bases are shared with TRBD1. The CDR3 has 11 residues. Germline CDR1 reads ENHRY; CDR2 reads SYGVKD.

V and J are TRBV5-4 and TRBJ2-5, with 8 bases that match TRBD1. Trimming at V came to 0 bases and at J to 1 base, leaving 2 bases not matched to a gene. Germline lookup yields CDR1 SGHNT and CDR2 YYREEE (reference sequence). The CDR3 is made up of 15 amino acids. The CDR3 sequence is CASSLGQGAQETQYF. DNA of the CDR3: TGTGCCAGCAGCTTGGGGCAGGGGGCCCAAGAGACCCAGTACTTC. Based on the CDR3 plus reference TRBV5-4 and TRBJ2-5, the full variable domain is ETGVTQSPTHLIKTRGQQVTLRCSSQSGHNTVSWYQQALGQGPQFIFQYYREEENGRGNFPPRFSGLQFPNYSSELNVNALELDDSALYLCASSLGQGAQETQYFGPGTRLLVL.

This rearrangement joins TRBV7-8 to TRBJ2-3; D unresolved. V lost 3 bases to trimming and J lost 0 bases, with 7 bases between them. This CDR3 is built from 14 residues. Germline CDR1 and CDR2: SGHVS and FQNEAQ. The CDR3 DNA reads TGTGCCAGCAGCTTTACGAGCAGCACAGATACGCAGTATTTT. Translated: CASSFTSSTDTQYF.

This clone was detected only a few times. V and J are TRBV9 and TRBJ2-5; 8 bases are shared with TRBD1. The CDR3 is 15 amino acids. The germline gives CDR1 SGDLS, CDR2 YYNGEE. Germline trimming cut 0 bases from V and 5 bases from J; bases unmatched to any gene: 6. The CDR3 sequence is CASSVGGRGQETQYF. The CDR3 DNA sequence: TGTGCCAGCAGCGTAGGGGGCAGGGGGCAGGAGACCCAGTACTTC.

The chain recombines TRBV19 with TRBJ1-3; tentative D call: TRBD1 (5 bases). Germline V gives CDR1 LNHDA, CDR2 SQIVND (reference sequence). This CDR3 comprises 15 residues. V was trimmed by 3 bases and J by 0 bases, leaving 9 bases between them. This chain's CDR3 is CASSMAGNSGNTIYF. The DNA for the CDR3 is TGTGCCAGTAGTATGGCAGGGAACTCTGGAAACACCATATATTTT.

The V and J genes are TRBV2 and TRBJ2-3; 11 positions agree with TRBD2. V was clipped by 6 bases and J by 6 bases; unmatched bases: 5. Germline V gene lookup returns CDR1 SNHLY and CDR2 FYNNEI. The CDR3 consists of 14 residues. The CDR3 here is CASSVAGGWDTQYF. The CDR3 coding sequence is TGTGCCAGCAGCGTAGCGGGGGGGTGGGATACGCAGTATTTT. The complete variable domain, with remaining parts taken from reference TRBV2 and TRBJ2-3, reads EPEVTQTPSHQVTQMGQEVILRCVPISNHLYFYWYRQILGQKVEFLVSFYNNEISEKSEIFDDQFSVERPDGSNFTLKIRSTKLEDSAMYFCASSVAGGWDTQYFGPGTRLTVL.

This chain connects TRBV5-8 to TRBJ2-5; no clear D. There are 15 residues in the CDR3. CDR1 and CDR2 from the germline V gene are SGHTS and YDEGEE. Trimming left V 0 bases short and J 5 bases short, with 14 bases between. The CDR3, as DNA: TGTGCCAGCAGCTTGGGGCGGTTGGATAGCGAGACCCAGTACTTC. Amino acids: CASSLGRLDSETQYF.

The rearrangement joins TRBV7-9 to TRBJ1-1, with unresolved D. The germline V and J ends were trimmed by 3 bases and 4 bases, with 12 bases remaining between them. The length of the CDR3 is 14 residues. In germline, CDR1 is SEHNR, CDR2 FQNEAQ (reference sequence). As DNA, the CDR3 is TGTGCCAGCAGCTTGGGAGAAGTAGGCACTGAAGCTTTCTTT. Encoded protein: CASSLGEVGTEAFF.

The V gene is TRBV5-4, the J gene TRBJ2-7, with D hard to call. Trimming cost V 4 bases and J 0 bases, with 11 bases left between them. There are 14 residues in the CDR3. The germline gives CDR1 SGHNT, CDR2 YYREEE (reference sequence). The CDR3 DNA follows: TGTGCCAGCAGCGTCGAACAGAGCTCCTACGAGCAGTACTTC. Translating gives CASSVEQSSYEQYF.

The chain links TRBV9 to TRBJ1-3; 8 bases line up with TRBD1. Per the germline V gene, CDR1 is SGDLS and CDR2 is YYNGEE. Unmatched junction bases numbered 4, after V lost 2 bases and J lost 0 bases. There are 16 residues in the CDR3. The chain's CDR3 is CASSVTGGGSGNTIYF. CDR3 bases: TGTGCCAGCAGCGTTACAGGGGGGGGCTCTGGAAACACCATATATTTT.

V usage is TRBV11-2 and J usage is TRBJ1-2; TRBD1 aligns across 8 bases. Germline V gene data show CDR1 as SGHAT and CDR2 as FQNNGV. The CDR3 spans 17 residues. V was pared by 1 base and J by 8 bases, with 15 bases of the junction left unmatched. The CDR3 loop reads CASSLVGLRQGRGGYTF. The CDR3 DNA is TGTGCCAGCAGCTTAGTTGGTCTCCGACAGGGGCGTGGGGGCTACACCTTC.

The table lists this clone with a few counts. CDR3 sequence reads: CASSRDKEGYTF. Here the CDR3 DNA reads TGTGCCAGCAGCCGGGACAAGGAAGGCTACACCTTC. The chain links TRBV6-6 to TRBJ1-2; weak D call: TRBD1 (6 bases). The CDR3 has 12 amino acids. The germline V gene has CDR1 MNHNY and CDR2 SVGAGI (reference sequence). V gave up 6 bases and J gave up 8 bases, with 13 bases separating them.

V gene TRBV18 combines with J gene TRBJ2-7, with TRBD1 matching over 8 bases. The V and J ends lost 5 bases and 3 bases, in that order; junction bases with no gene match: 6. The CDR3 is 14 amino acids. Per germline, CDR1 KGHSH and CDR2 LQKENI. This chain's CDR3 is CASSEFGQGYEQYF. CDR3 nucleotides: TGTGCCAGCTCAGAGTTTGGACAGGGCTACGAGCAGTACTTC.

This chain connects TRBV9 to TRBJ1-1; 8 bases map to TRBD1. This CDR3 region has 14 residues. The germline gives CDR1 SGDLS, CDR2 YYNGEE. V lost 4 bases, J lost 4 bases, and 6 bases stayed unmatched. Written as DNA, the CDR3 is TGTGCCAGCAGCCCAGGACAGGGAACCACTGAAGCTTTCTTT. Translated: CASSPGQGTTEAFF.

The chain's CDR3 is CASSNTDTQYF. The CDR3, as DNA: TGTGCCAGCAGTAACACAGATACGCAGTATTTT. The V call is TRBV7-2, the J call TRBJ2-3; D remains ambiguous. Germline V gene lookup returns CDR1 SGHTA and CDR2 FQGNSA. Trimming took off 6 bases at V and 2 bases at J, with 3 bases between the two ends. There are 11 residues in the CDR3.

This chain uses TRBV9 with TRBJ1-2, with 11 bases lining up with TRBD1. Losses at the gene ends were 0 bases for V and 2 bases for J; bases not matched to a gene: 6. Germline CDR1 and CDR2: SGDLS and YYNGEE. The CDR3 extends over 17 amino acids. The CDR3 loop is CASSVGRTGGRNYGYTF. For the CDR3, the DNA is TGTGCCAGCAGCGTAGGGAGGACAGGGGGCCGGAACTATGGCTACACCTTC. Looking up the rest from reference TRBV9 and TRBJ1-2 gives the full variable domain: DSGVTQTPKHLITATGQRVTLRCSPRSGDLSVYWYQQSLDQGLQFLIQYYNGEERAKGNILERFSAQQFPDLHSELNLSSLELGDSALYFCASSVGRTGGRNYGYTFGSGTRLTVV.

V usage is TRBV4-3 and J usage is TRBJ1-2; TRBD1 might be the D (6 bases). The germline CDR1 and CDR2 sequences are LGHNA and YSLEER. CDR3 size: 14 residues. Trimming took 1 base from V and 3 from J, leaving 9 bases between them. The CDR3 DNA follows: TGCGCCAGCAGCCAAGCCAGACAGGACTATGGCTACACCTTC. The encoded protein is CASSQARQDYGYTF.

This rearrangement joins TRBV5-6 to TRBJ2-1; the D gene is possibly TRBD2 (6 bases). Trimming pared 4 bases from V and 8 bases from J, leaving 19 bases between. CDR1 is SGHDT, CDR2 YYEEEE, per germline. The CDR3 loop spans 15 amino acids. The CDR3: CASSGGLARRDEQFF. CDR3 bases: TGTGCCAGCAGCGGGGGGTTAGCGCGGCGGGATGAGCAGTTCTTC.

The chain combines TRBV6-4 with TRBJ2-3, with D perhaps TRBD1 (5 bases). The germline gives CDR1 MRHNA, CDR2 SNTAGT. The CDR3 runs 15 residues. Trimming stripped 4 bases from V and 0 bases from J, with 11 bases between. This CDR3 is CASSAGSTSTDTQYF. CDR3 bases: TGTGCCAGCAGTGCAGGGTCCACTAGCACAGATACGCAGTATTTT.

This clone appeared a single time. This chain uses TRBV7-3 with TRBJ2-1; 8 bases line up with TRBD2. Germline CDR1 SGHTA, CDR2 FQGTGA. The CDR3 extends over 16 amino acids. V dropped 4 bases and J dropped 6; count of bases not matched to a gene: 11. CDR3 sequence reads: CASSSNERGRINEQFF. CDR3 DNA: TGTGCCAGCAGCTCCAATGAGCGGGGGAGAATCAATGAGCAGTTCTTC.